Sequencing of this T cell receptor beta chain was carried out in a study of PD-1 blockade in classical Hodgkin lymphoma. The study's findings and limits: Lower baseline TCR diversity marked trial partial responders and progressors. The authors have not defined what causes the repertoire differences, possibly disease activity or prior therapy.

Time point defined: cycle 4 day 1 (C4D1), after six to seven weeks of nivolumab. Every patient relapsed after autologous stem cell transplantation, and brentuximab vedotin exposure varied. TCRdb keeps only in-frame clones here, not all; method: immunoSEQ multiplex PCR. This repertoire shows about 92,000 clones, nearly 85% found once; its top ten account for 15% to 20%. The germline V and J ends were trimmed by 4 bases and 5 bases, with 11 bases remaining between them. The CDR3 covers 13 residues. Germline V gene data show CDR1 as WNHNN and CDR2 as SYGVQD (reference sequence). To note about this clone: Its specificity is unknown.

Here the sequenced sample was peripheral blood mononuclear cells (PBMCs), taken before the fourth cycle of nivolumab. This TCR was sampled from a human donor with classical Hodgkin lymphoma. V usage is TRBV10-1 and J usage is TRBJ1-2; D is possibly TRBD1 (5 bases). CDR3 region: CASSGQEGYGYTF. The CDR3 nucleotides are TGCGCCAGCAGTGGCCAGGAGGGGTATGGCTACACCTTC.